The 8 T cell receptor beta chains given below trace back to one sample, sequenced in a study of blood T cell repertoires in COVID-19. Using immunoSEQ multiplex PCR, the repertoire was profiled, and TCRdb retains in-frame clones only, with some absent. The repertoire holds about 160,000 clones, with around 92% as singletons. The material sequenced was peripheral blood. These receptors all stem from a man younger than 40 with COVID-19, enrolled during active disease.

This chain connects TRBV6-5 to TRBJ2-3; D ambiguous. Trimming removed 6 bases at V and 4 bases at J, with 14 bases between. The germline V gene encodes CDR1 MNHEY and CDR2 SVGAGI. The CDR3 extends over 14 amino acids. CDR3 region: CASRAQWSADTQYF. The DNA for the CDR3 is TGTGCCAGCAGGGCGCAGTGGAGCGCAGATACGCAGTATTTT.

This clone has just one count. This chain joins TRBV10-3 and TRBJ2-7; 10 nucleotides agree with TRBD1. The trim removed 7 bases at V and 5 bases at J, leaving 17 bases unmatched. The CDR3 contains 17 residues. Germline V gives CDR1 ENHRY, CDR2 SYGVKD. This CDR3 reads CAITHAGTGAGGHEQYF. CDR3 nucleotide sequence: TGTGCCATCACTCACGCCGGGACAGGGGCTGGGGGCCACGAGCAGTACTTC.

The V gene is TRBV5-1, the J gene TRBJ1-2; possible D gene TRBD1, 6 bases. Trimming shortened V by 7 bases and J by 4 bases, and 17 bases separated the two germline ends. Germline-derived CDR1 and CDR2 are SGHRS and YFSETQ. This CDR3 is built from 14 residues. For the CDR3, the DNA is TGCGCCAGCCGACCACCCGACAGGAGCTATGGCTACACCTTC. Its translation: CASRPPDRSYGYTF.

The chain links TRBV7-2 to TRBJ2-7; the D is unclear. This CDR3 region has 13 residues. V was shortened by 3 bases and J by 3 bases, with 9 bases between the two germline ends. Per the germline V gene, CDR1 is SGHTA and CDR2 is FQGNSA. The CDR3 nucleotides read TGTGCCAGCAGCTTTTCTCTGTACTACGAGCAGTACTTC. Translated, it gives CASSFSLYYEQYF.

The gene calls are TRBV27 and TRBJ2-2; possibly TRBD1 for D (6 bases). Trimming pared 7 bases from V and 3 bases from J, leaving 15 bases between. The CDR3 covers 15 residues. The germline gives CDR1 MNHEY, CDR2 SMNVEV (reference sequence). The CDR3 loop is CASNRDRPHTGELFF. CDR3 nucleotide sequence: TGTGCCAGCAATCGAGACAGGCCGCACACCGGGGAGCTGTTTTTT.

The chain employs TRBV28 and TRBJ1-6, with 8 bases matching TRBD1. Germline CDR1 and CDR2: MDHEN and SYDVKM. CDR3 length equals 16 residues. The V gene end was trimmed by 6 bases and the J gene end by 8 bases; junction bases not matched to a gene: 12. Written as DNA, the CDR3 is TGTGCCAGCAGCTTCACCATGACAGGGGAATATTCACCCCTCCACTTT. It yields the protein CASSFTMTGEYSPLHF.

This rearrangement joins TRBV7-9 to TRBJ1-3; D is unclear. Trimming took off 1 base at V and 2 bases at J, with 6 bases between the two ends. The CDR3 runs 14 residues. Germline values: CDR1 SEHNR, CDR2 FQNEAQ (reference sequence). The CDR3 bases are TGTGCCAGCAGCTTAGGGGGAGCTGGAAACACCATATATTTT. Protein sequence: CASSLGGAGNTIYF.

This chain connects TRBV19 to TRBJ2-5; D uncertain. This CDR3 is built from 13 residues. In germline, CDR1 is LNHDA, CDR2 SQIVND (reference sequence). Trimming shortened V by 3 bases and J by 5 bases, and 10 bases separated the two germline ends. CDR3 sequence reads: CASSMRFRETQYF. CDR3 sequence (DNA): TGTGCCAGTAGTATGAGGTTTAGGGAGACCCAGTACTTC. The whole variable domain, filled in from reference TRBV19 and TRBJ2-5, reads DGGITQSPKYLFRKEGQNVTLSCEQNLNHDAMYWYRQDPGQGLRLIYYSQIVNDFQKGDIAEGYSVSREKKESFPLTVTSAQKNPTAFYLCASSMRFRETQYFGPGTRLLVL.